Below are 6 T cell receptor beta chains sequenced from a single sample in a study of read filtering for tumor transcriptome and immune sequencing. From approximately 430 ng of RNA, a library with molecular barcoded alpha/delta and beta/gamma adaptors was made. Via MiXCR, TCRdb re-called the reads, giving one row per CDR3 protein. The sample holds fewer than 90,000 distinct CDR3 sequences; 9% to 15% are singletons and the top ten take just under 15%. The sequenced sample consisted of a population of CD138-negative cells sorted from bone marrow. The receptors were sampled from a donor over 35 with multiple myeloma.

Ten or more counts support this clonotype. The chain couples TRBV3-1 to TRBJ1-2; D gene unclear. CDR1 and CDR2 (germline): LGHDT, YNNKEL (reference sequence). Trimming removed 1 base at V and 4 bases at J, with 7 bases between. The CDR3 runs 13 residues. CDR3 coding DNA: TGTGCCAGCAGCCAAGCGGCAGCCTATGGCTACACCTTC. This translates into CASSQAAAYGYTF.

The rearrangement uses TRBV3-1 and TRBJ2-7, with no clear D. Per germline, CDR1 LGHDT and CDR2 YNNKEL (reference sequence). V was shortened by 2 bases and J by 2 bases, with 10 bases between the two germline ends. The CDR3 is 14 amino acids. CDR3 sequence (DNA): TGTGCCAGCAGCCAACCGGGTCATACCTACGAGCAGTACTTC. As protein: CASSQPGHTYEQYF.

This clonotype was seen many times. This rearrangement joins TRBV18 to TRBJ2-5, with D unresolved. The CDR3 sequence is 12 residues long. The V end was cut by 3 bases, the J end by 3 bases, with 5 bases between. Germline CDR1 reads KGHSH; CDR2 reads LQKENI. CDR3 bases: TGTGCCAGCTCACCGGATGAAGAGACCCAGTACTTC. Amino acid sequence: CASSPDEETQYF. The full variable domain, in which reference TRBV18 and TRBJ2-5 provide the parts outside the CDR3, is NAGVMQNPRHLVRRRGQEARLRCSPMKGHSHVYWYRQLPEEGLKFMVYLQKENIIDESGMPKERFSAEFPKEGPSILRIQQVVRGDSAAYFCASSPDEETQYFGPGTRLLVL.

The sample holds many counts of this clonotype. This chain connects TRBV29-1 to TRBJ2-7; D is possibly TRBD1 or TRBD2 (5 bases each). This CDR3 has 13 residues. With 6 bases removed from V and 2 bases from J, the gap between germline ends came to 14 bases. Germline CDR1 is SQVTM and CDR2 is ANQGSEA. The CDR3 sequence is CSVRGVPTYEQYF. CDR3 nucleotide sequence: TGCAGCGTGCGAGGGGTTCCCACCTACGAGCAGTACTTC.

This clonotype was detected many times. The gene calls are TRBV7-9 and TRBJ2-5; D unclear. CDR1 and CDR2 from the germline V gene are SEHNR and FQNEAQ (reference sequence). Trimming took 7 bases from V and 4 from J, leaving 13 bases between them. CDR3 length: 13 residues. CDR3 sequence: CASTDSFRETQYF. In DNA, the CDR3 is TGTGCCAGCACCGATAGCTTCCGAGAGACCCAGTACTTC. The complete variable domain, with remaining parts taken from reference TRBV7-9 and TRBJ2-5, reads DTGVSQNPRHKITKRGQNVTFRCDPISEHNRLYWYRQTLGQGPEFLTYFQNEAQLEKSRLLSDRFSAERPKGSFSTLEIQRTEQGDSAMYLCASTDSFRETQYFGPGTRLLVL.

This clonotype was seen repeatedly, ten times or more. This chain joins TRBV29-1 and TRBJ2-6, with D perhaps being TRBD1 or TRBD2 (5 bases each). Germline V gene data show CDR1 as SQVTM and CDR2 as ANQGSEA. CDR3 length: 15 amino acids. Trimming took 1 base from V and 2 from J, leaving 9 bases between them. The CDR3 here is CSVEGGWAGANVLTF. The CDR3, as DNA: TGCAGCGTTGAAGGGGGGTGGGCTGGGGCCAACGTCCTGACTTTC.